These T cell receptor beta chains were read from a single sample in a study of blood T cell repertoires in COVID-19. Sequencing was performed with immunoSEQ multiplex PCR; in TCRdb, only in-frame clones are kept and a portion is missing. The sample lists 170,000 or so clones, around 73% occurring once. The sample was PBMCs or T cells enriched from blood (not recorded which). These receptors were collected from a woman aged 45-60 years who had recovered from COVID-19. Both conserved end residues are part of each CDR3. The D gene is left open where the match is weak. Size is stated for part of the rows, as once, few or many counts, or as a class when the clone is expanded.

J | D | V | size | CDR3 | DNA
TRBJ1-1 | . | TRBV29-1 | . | CSVGGVGNTEAFF | TGCAGCGTTGGGGGGGTAGGGAACACTGAAGCTTTCTTT
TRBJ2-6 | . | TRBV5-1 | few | CASSFRQSGANVLTF | TGCGCCAGCAGCTTTCGACAGTCTGGGGCCAACGTCCTGACTTTC
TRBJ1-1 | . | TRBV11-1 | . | CASSLVGVNTEAFF | TGTGCCAGCAGCTTAGTAGGGGTGAACACTGAAGCTTTCTTT
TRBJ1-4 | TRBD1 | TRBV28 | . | CASSPGTGWEKLFF | TGTGCCAGCAGTCCCGGGACAGGGTGGGAAAAACTGTTTTTT
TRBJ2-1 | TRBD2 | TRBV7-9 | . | CASSLGGTSGSFFF | TGTGCCAGCAGCTTAGGGGGGACTAGCGGGAGCTTCTTCTTC
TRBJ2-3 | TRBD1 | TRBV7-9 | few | CASSLVQGAHTDTQYF | TGTGCCAGCAGCTTAGTGCAGGGGGCACACACAGATACGCAGTATTTT
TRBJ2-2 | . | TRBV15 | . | CATSSGGNTGELFF | TGTGCCACCAGCAGCGGGGGGAACACCGGGGAGCTGTTTTTT
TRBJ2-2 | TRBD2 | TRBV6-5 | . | CAHQQGSGRAELFF | TGTGCCCACCAGCAGGGGAGCGGGAGGGCGGAGCTGTTTTTT
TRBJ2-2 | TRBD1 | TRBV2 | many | CASSDSGQGSFTGELFF | TGTGCCAGCAGTGATTCCGGACAGGGTAGCTTTACCGGGGAGCTGTTTTTT
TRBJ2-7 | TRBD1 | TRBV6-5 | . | CASRRTRDSTYEQYF | TGTGCCAGCAGGAGAACTCGGGACAGCACCTACGAGCAGTACTTC
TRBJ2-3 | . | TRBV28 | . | CASSLSATSTDTQYF | TGTGCCAGCAGTTTGTCGGCGACTAGCACAGATACGCAGTATTTT
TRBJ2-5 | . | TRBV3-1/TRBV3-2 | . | CAGSQVKETQYF | TGTGCCGGCAGCCAAGTTAAAGAGACCCAGTACTTC
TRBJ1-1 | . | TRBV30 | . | CAWSVQGNTEAFF | TGTGCCTGGAGTGTCCAGGGGAACACTGAAGCTTTCTTT
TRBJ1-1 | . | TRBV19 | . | CASSQNSGQGDTEAFF | TGTGCCAGTAGCCAGAACTCGGGACAAGGTGACACTGAAGCTTTCTTT
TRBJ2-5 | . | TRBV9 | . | CASSQGLQETQYF | TGTGCCAGCAGCCAGGGACTCCAAGAGACCCAGTACTTC
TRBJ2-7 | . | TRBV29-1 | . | CSVGLVAGSYEQYF | TGCAGCGTTGGTCTGGTTGCCGGCTCCTACGAGCAGTACTTC
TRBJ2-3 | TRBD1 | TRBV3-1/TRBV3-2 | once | CASSPRDRGSDTQYF | TGTGCCAGCAGCCCCCGGGACAGGGGGTCCGATACGCAGTATTTT
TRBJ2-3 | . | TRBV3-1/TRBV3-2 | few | CASSPSKLGEGDTQYF | TGTGCCAGCAGCCCCTCTAAATTGGGAGAGGGAGATACGCAGTATTTT
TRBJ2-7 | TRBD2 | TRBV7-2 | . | CASQSSSGSFHEQYF | TGTGCCAGCCAATCGAGTAGCGGGAGTTTTCACGAGCAGTACTTC
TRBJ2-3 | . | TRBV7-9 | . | CASSLEGEGPPDTQYF | TGTGCCAGCAGCTTAGAGGGGGAGGGCCCCCCAGATACGCAGTATTTT
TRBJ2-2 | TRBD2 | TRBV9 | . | CASSVEAGVTGELFF | TGTGCCAGCAGCGTAGAAGCGGGGGTCACCGGGGAGCTGTTTTTT
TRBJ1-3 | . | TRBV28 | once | CASRTGFSGNTIYF | TGTGCCAGCAGAACAGGGTTTTCTGGAAACACCATATATTTT
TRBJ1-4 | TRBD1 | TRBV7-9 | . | CASSPGTGEEKLFF | TGTGCCAGCAGCCCCGGGACAGGGGAGGAAAAACTGTTTTTT
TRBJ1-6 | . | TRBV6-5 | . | CASTQQVLDSPLHF | TGTGCCAGCACTCAACAGGTTTTGGATTCACCCCTCCACTTT
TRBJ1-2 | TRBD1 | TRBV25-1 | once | CASRGQGDYGYTF | TGTGCCAGCAGAGGACAGGGGGACTATGGCTACACCTTC
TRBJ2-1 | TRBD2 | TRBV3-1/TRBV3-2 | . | CASSQDELAGRNEQFF | TGTGCCAGCAGCCAAGATGAGCTAGCGGGGAGAAATGAGCAGTTCTTC
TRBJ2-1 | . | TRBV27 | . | CASTPGTLTYNEQFF | TGTGCCAGCACCCCCGGGACACTGACCTACAATGAGCAGTTCTTC
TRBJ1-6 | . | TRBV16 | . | CASSPSRGYNSPLHF | TGTGCCAGCAGCCCCAGCCGGGGCTATAATTCACCCCTCCACTTT
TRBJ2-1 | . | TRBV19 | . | CASSRPSHEQFF | TGTGCCAGTAGTAGGCCCTCGCATGAGCAGTTCTTC
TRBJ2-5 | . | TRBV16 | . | CASSQSDIQETQYF | TGTGCCAGCAGCCAATCGGACATCCAAGAGACCCAGTACTTC